Below, 18 T cell receptor beta chains from the same sample are listed, as sequenced in a study of cytomegalovirus exposure and HLA in healthy donors. The PCR employed 60 Vbeta primers together with 13 Jbeta primers. Profiling relied on immunoSEQ multiplex PCR, and the TCRdb table lists in-frame clones only, not all of them. The table records 150,000 to 200,000 clones, 82% of them present only once. Sequencing input: PBMCs. These receptors were obtained from a girl aged 5-17 years in good health and CMV-seropositive.

V is TRBV4-1 and J is TRBJ2-5; possibly TRBD1 for D (8 bases). Germline CDR1 is MGHRA and CDR2 is YSYEKL. This CDR3 comprises 14 residues. The V end lost 4 bases, the J end lost 7 bases, and 16 bases lay between the germline ends. The DNA of the CDR3 is TGCGCCAGCAGCCTGGACAGGGCGGGGGCGACCCAGTACTTC. Its translation is CASSLDRAGATQYF.

This clone was observed a few times. The chain carries TRBV2 and TRBJ2-7, with D possibly matching TRBD1 (5 bases). The CDR3 runs 14 residues. In germline, CDR1 is SNHLY, CDR2 FYNNEI. Deletions cut 2 bases from V and 2 bases from J, with 10 bases between. The CDR3 loop is CASSEFYRPYEQYF. CDR3 sequence (DNA): TGTGCCAGCAGTGAATTTTACAGGCCCTACGAGCAGTACTTC.

The chain carries TRBV19 and TRBJ2-7, with D maybe TRBD2 (6 bases). In germline, CDR1 is LNHDA, CDR2 SQIVND (reference sequence). V lost 3 bases and J 2 bases, leaving 14 bases between the germline ends. The CDR3 loop spans 15 amino acids. CDR3 region: CASSIGGIQTYEQYF. CDR3 coding DNA: TGTGCCAGTAGTATCGGAGGGATCCAGACCTACGAGCAGTACTTC.

This chain links TRBV30 with TRBJ2-5, with D perhaps matching TRBD2 (6 bases). Trimming left V 2 bases short and J 0 bases short, with 16 bases between. CDR3 size: 16 residues. Per the germline V gene, CDR1 is GTSNPN and CDR2 is SVGIG (reference sequence). The CDR3 loop reads CAWSFPSRDYQETQYF. The CDR3 DNA reads TGTGCCTGGAGTTTTCCGTCCCGGGACTACCAAGAGACCCAGTACTTC.

The CDR3 region has the DNA TGTGCCAGTAGCAGGAGGGGACTAGCGGGAGGCGCGGGGAATGAGCAGTTCTTC. Translating it yields CASSRRGLAGGAGNEQFF. This chain connects TRBV19 to TRBJ2-1; 15 bases agree with TRBD2. The junction had 13 bases not matched to a gene; V was cut back by 6 bases and J by 7 bases. This CDR3 comprises 18 residues. The germline V gene encodes CDR1 LNHDA and CDR2 SQIVND (reference sequence).

V and J are TRBV5-1 and TRBJ2-7, with 10 bases lining up with TRBD2. V lost 0 bases to trimming and J lost 0 bases; unmatched junction nucleotides: 3. This CDR3 spans 16 amino acids. Germline CDR1 reads SGHRS; CDR2 reads YFSETQ. Written as DNA, the CDR3 is TGCGCCAGCAGCTTGGTAAGCGGGAGGGTCTCCTACGAGCAGTACTTC. Protein product: CASSLVSGRVSYEQYF. The variable domain in full, completed from reference TRBV5-1 and TRBJ2-7, reads KAGVTQTPRYLIKTRGQQVTLSCSPISGHRSVSWYQQTPGQGLQFLFEYFSETQRNKGNFPGRFSGRQFSNSRSEMNVSTLELGDSALYLCASSLVSGRVSYEQYFGPGTRLTVT.

V is TRBV27 and J is TRBJ2-7; 8 positions agree with TRBD2. Unmatched junction bases numbered 14, after V lost 6 bases and J lost 7 bases. Germline V gene sequence: CDR1 MNHEY, CDR2 SMNVEV (reference sequence). The CDR3 is 15 residues long. The CDR3 DNA reads as TGTGCCAGCAGAGGCCAGGGCCGACTAGCGTGGGAGCAGTACTTC. This gives the protein CASRGQGRLAWEQYF.

The chain combines TRBV4-1 with TRBJ2-2; 10 bases line up with TRBD1. CDR3 length: 15 residues. With 3 bases clipped from V and 5 bases from J, the junction kept 3 bases outside the gene matches. The germline gives CDR1 MGHRA, CDR2 YSYEKL. CDR3 sequence: CASSQKDRGTGELFF. In nucleotides, the CDR3 is TGCGCCAGCAGCCAGAAGGACAGGGGGACCGGGGAGCTGTTTTTT.

V gene TRBV28 combines with J gene TRBJ2-5; tentative D call: TRBD2 (6 bases). Between the trimmed V and J ends, which lost 6 bases and 2 bases, there was a span of 19 bases. Per germline, CDR1 MDHEN and CDR2 SYDVKM. This CDR3 region has 16 residues. DNA of the CDR3: TGTGCCAGCAGCTGGAATATATGGGGGGAACAAGAGACCCAGTACTTC. Translation: CASSWNIWGEQETQYF.

The J gene is TRBJ1-5, the V gene TRBV28, with 9 bases identical to TRBD1. The CDR3 consists of 16 residues. In germline, CDR1 is MDHEN, CDR2 SYDVKM. The V gene end was trimmed by 6 bases and the J gene end by 5 bases; junction bases not matched to a gene: 11. CDR3 sequence: CASRELGDRVYQPQHF. CDR3 DNA sequence: TGTGCCAGCAGAGAGTTGGGGGACAGGGTTTATCAGCCCCAGCATTTT.

This clone appeared a few times. The genes are TRBV7-8 and TRBJ1-2, with 9 bases fitting TRBD1. Germline loops: CDR1 SGHVS, CDR2 FQNEAQ. The junction had 13 bases not matched to a gene; V was cut back by 4 bases and J by 7 bases. CDR3 size: 16 residues. DNA of the CDR3: TGTGCCAGCAGCTCAGGAGGACGGACAGGGGTGACTGGCTACACCTTC. It encodes CASSSGGRTGVTGYTF.

In nucleotides, the CDR3 is TGTGCCAGCTCACAGTCAGAAGGCAATCAGCCCCAGCATTTT. It translates to CASSQSEGNQPQHF. The chain recombines TRBV18 with TRBJ1-5; no clear D. The CDR3 extends over 14 amino acids. CDR1 is KGHSH and CDR2 is LQKENI in the germline V gene. Trimming pared 4 bases from V and 2 bases from J, leaving 9 bases between. Full variable domain (rest looked up from reference TRBV18 and TRBJ1-5): NAGVMQNPRHLVRRRGQEARLRCSPMKGHSHVYWYRQLPEEGLKFMVYLQKENIIDESGMPKERFSAEFPKEGPSILRIQQVVRGDSAAYFCASSQSEGNQPQHFGDGTRLSIL.

The chain recombines TRBV14 with TRBJ2-2, with TRBD2 matching over 7 bases. The CDR3 is made up of 14 amino acids. V lost 0 bases and J lost 6; bases outside the gene matches: 1. Germline values: CDR1 SGHDN, CDR2 FVKESK. The CDR3 here is CASSQDRGAGELFF. CDR3 DNA: TGTGCCAGCAGCCAAGATCGGGGGGCCGGGGAGCTGTTTTTT.

V is TRBV7-2 and J is TRBJ2-7, with 7 bases that match TRBD1. Germline V gene lookup returns CDR1 SGHTA and CDR2 FQGNSA. The CDR3 loop spans 15 amino acids. Trimming removed 1 base from V and 2 bases from J; junction bases left unmatched: 5. Here the CDR3 reads CASSLGQGTAYEQYF. The CDR3 DNA reads as TGTGCCAGCAGCTTAGGACAGGGCACGGCCTACGAGCAGTACTTC.

In this sample, this clone turned up once. The chain's CDR3 is CASSPVSGRSDTQYF. CDR3 nucleotide sequence: TGTGCCAGCAGCCCTGTTAGCGGGAGGAGCGATACGCAGTATTTT. The V gene is TRBV7-9, the J gene TRBJ2-3, with 10 bases that match TRBD2. CDR1 and CDR2 (germline): SEHNR, FQNEAQ (reference sequence). V lost 5 bases to trimming and J lost 6 bases; unmatched junction nucleotides: 8. There are 15 residues in the CDR3.

The chain uses TRBV7-8 and TRBJ2-6, with 8 bases lining up with TRBD1. V lost 5 bases and J lost 3; bases outside the gene matches: 15. Per the germline V gene, CDR1 is SGHVS and CDR2 is FQNEAQ. This CDR3 comprises 19 residues. This CDR3 reads CASSPTSAGGGDGANVLTF. DNA of the CDR3: TGTGCCAGCAGCCCGACCTCGGCAGGGGGCGGTGATGGGGCCAACGTCCTGACTTTC.

This clone was seen once. The chain couples TRBV29-1 to TRBJ2-3; 7 nucleotides agree with TRBD1. CDR3 length equals 13 residues. CDR1 SQVTM and CDR2 ANQGSEA come from the germline V gene. V trimming: 7 bases; J trimming: 0 bases; junction bases outside the gene matches: 4. This chain's CDR3 is CSARQGSTDTQYF. CDR3 bases: TGCAGCGCCCGACAGGGAAGCACAGATACGCAGTATTTT.

The rearrangement joins TRBV7-3 to TRBJ2-1; TRBD2 aligns across 8 bases. The CDR3 has 15 residues. The trim removed 0 bases at V and 3 bases at J, leaving 1 base unmatched. Germline V lookup: CDR1 SGHTA, CDR2 FQGTGA. CDR3 region: CASSLTAGVYNEQFF. The DNA of the CDR3 is TGTGCCAGCAGCTTAACAGCGGGAGTCTACAATGAGCAGTTCTTC.